The sequence of this T cell receptor (beta chain) was determined in a study of T cells in tuberculosis (dated by TCRdb to 2016 to 2018). For the study in its entirety: The study combined CD1B tetramers and high-throughput TCR immunosequencing to characterize T cells specific for the mycobacterial lipid antigen glucose monomycolate (GMM). A South African clinical cohort compared IGRA-negative adolescents, IGRA-positive adolescents with latent tuberculosis and adults with active tuberculosis, more than 9 per group. PBMC from active tuberculosis patients were archived either before standard anti-tuberculosis treatment began or within 7 days of the start of that treatment. Findings and caveats that apply to the study as a whole: Compared with IGRA-negative controls, TCR-alpha repertoires from active tuberculosis had smaller mean NN-distances to GMM-specific TCRs, which suggests that these TCRs underwent clonal expansion. A classifier using the diverse GMM-specific repertoire reached 85% to 90% accuracy (AUROC roughly 0.9), compared with 60% to 75% accuracy using GEM motif frequencies. Shorter CDR3-alpha lengths in active tuberculosis patients partly drove the smaller NN-distances, and the TCR-beta difference was not statistically significant. Clinical samples were chosen by availability of cryopreserved specimens, and active tuberculosis cases were adults while controls were adolescents.

As regards this clone: This clone's antigen is unknown. No clone much larger than this one lies a single base away; base qualities are absent.

TCR libraries were generated with the immunoSEQ multiplex PCR assay, using TCR-beta and/or TCR-alpha/delta assays for each sample. The Illumina high-throughput platform was used to sequence the amplified TCR libraries. Per the source publication's procedure: Clustering and dimensionality reduction relied on pairwise TCRdist distances among GMM-specific receptors from T cells that were either sorted ex vivo or expanded in vitro. Each clinical repertoire received a mean NN-distance score, defined as the average TCRdist to the nearest 10% of tetramer-positive reference sequences. GEM TCR motif frequency was calculated as the fraction of unique TCRs that matched known GEM sequences in V/J usage and CDR3 length. Active tuberculosis was classified by linear discriminant analysis with leave-one-out cross-validation, implemented in scikit-learn. As stored in TCRdb, this immuneACCESS dataset retains in-frame rearrangements with V and J assigned. A fraction of the clones does not appear; measured against another copy, unresolved V genes explain less than half of the discrepancy, and the remainder lacks a known reason. That table gives V, J and clone size, and the DNA gave D and trimming. The sample table contains about 34,000 clones; only one count was recorded for approximately 90% of them. Approximately 2.2% of the sample goes to the ten largest clones.

Reading the label with the study, this specimen's time point is: new active TB diagnosis, blood taken before or within 7 days of starting treatment. The patients with active tuberculosis were newly diagnosed, HIV-seronegative South African adults aged 18 years or older. Active tuberculosis was confirmed by positive sputum smear microscopy and/or positive M. tuberculosis culture. Immunosequencing was performed on unsorted cryopreserved PBMC and covered 75,000 to 100,000 T cells per clinical donor on average. V lost 3 bases and J lost 0 bases, and the count of bases not matched to a germline gene is 3. Reading the germline V gene (reference sequence) gives CDR1 LNHDA and CDR2 SQIVND. The CDR3 runs 15 residues from the cysteine to the phenylalanine. The DNA shown is the 45-base CDR3, in frame from base 1.

The sequence was collected from an adult with tuberculosis. The sequencing here drew on PBMCs, taken at tuberculosis diagnosis. The rearranged chain carries TRBV19 and TRBJ2-3; 7 bases in the junction line up with TRBD2. The CDR3 region reads CASSMGGTSTDTQYF. The DNA reads as follows: TGTGCCAGTAGTATGGGGGGGACTAGCACAGATACGCAGTATTTT.